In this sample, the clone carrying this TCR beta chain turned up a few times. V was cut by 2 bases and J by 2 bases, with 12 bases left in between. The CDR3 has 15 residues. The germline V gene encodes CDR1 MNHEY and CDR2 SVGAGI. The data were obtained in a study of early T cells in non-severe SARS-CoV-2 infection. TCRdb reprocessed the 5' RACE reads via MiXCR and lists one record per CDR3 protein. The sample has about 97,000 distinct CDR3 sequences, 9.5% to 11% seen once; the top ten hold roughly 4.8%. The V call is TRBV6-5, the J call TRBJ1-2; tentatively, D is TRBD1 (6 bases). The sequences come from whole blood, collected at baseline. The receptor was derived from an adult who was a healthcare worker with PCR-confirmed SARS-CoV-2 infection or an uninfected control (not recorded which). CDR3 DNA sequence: TGTGCCAGCAGTTACGCAGGGGATACCAACTATGGCTACACCTTC. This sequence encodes CASSYAGDTNYGYTF.